The 23 T cell receptor beta chains in this list originate from one sample, sequenced in a study of blood T cell repertoires in COVID-19. Only in-frame clones appear in the TCRdb table, and some are missing; sequencing was by immunoSEQ multiplex PCR. The sample has about 150,000 clones, more than 70% seen once. Source material: peripheral blood. These receptors were taken from a human donor in a cohort sampled during active COVID-19.

The V gene is TRBV2, the J gene TRBJ2-1; 12 bases are shared with TRBD2. CDR3 length equals 16 residues. CDR1 and CDR2 (germline): SNHLY, FYNNEI. After removal of 3 bases from V and 4 bases from J, the junction contained 4 bases not matched to a gene. This CDR3 reads CASSESLAGGYNEQFF. The CDR3 nucleotides read TGTGCCAGCAGTGAGTCACTAGCGGGGGGTTACAATGAGCAGTTCTTC.

This clone was detected only a few times. The chain carries TRBV29-1 and TRBJ2-5, with 10 bases matching TRBD2. The junction had 12 bases not matched to a gene; V was cut back by 6 bases and J by 5 bases. Germline CDR1 reads SQVTM; CDR2 reads ANQGSEA. This CDR3 contains 15 residues. The CDR3, as DNA: TGCAGCGTCCGCTCCGCTAGCGGGGGCGGGGAGACCCAGTACTTC. This sequence encodes CSVRSASGGGETQYF. The full variable domain, in which reference TRBV29-1 and TRBJ2-5 provide the parts outside the CDR3, is SAVISQKPSRDICQRGTSLTIQCQVDSQVTMMFWYRQQPGQSLTLIATANQGSEATYESGFVIDKFPISRPNLTFSTLTVSNMSPEDSSIYLCSVRSASGGGETQYFGPGTRLLVL.

The rearrangement links TRBV9 to TRBJ1-2, with 10 bases fitting TRBD1. The germline gives CDR1 SGDLS, CDR2 YYNGEE. The J segment lost 7 bases and the V segment lost 7 bases, leaving 7 bases of the junction unmatched. CDR3 length equals 13 residues. CDR3 loop: CASGGTGVGGYTF. The CDR3 DNA reads TGTGCCAGCGGGGGGACAGGGGTAGGTGGCTACACCTTC.

The chain joins TRBV10-3 to TRBJ2-3; 9 bases map to TRBD1. Germline CDR1 reads ENHRY; CDR2 reads SYGVKD. The CDR3 has 16 amino acids. The J segment lost 3 bases and the V segment lost 6 bases, leaving 10 bases of the junction unmatched. CDR3 protein: CAISPTAGQGTDTQYF. The CDR3 DNA reads TGTGCCATCAGCCCAACCGCGGGACAGGGAACAGATACGCAGTATTTT.

The J gene is TRBJ1-5, the V gene TRBV6-6, with D uncertain. Germline CDR1 is MNHNY and CDR2 is SVGAGI (reference sequence). V gave up 2 bases and J gave up 3 bases, with 14 bases separating them. The CDR3 sequence is 16 residues long. CDR3 coding DNA: TGTGCCAGCAGTTACCCACCCAGACACCCCAATCAGCCCCAGCATTTT. Its translation is CASSYPPRHPNQPQHF.

This clone was counted once. The chain employs TRBV18 and TRBJ2-1; 8 bases agree with TRBD1. This CDR3 has 15 residues. The trim removed 1 base at V and 7 bases at J, leaving 6 bases unmatched. Germline lookup yields CDR1 KGHSH and CDR2 LQKENI. The CDR3 DNA reads as TGTGCCAGCTCACCACTAGGACAGGGTATTAATGAGCAGTTCTTC. Protein sequence: CASSPLGQGINEQFF.

The chain links TRBV7-8 to TRBJ2-7, with TRBD2 matching over 8 bases. CDR1 and CDR2 (germline): SGHVS, FQNEAQ. The CDR3 has 18 amino acids. The ends lost 5 bases at V and 5 bases at J; junction bases unmatched: 20. The CDR3 sequence: CASSKNIGYGGALDEQYF. The CDR3 coding sequence is TGTGCCAGCAGCAAGAATATCGGATACGGGGGGGCGCTGGACGAGCAGTACTTC.

The CDR3 DNA follows: TGCGCCAGCAGCCCGGAGGTCGGCGAGCAGTTCTTC. Protein: CASSPEVGEQFF. V usage is TRBV5-1 and J usage is TRBJ2-1; perhaps TRBD2 as D (5 bases). The CDR3 consists of 12 residues. CDR1 and CDR2 (germline): SGHRS, YFSETQ. V was cut by 4 bases and J by 10 bases, with 12 bases left in between.

The chain uses TRBV5-1 and TRBJ2-3; D may be TRBD1 (5 bases). Between the trimmed V and J ends, which lost 4 bases and 6 bases, there was a span of 12 bases. Germline V lookup: CDR1 SGHRS, CDR2 YFSETQ. This CDR3 has 13 amino acids. The CDR3 DNA reads TGCGCCAGCAGCCTACGACAGTCCGATACGCAGTATTTT. Protein: CASSLRQSDTQYF.

The rearrangement joins TRBV6-5 to TRBJ2-3, with D tentatively TRBD2 (5 bases). Germline V gives CDR1 MNHEY, CDR2 SVGAGI. CDR3 length equals 12 residues. V dropped 6 bases and J dropped 4 bases, with 8 bases sitting between them. The CDR3 sequence: CASRRTADTQYF. The CDR3 nucleotides are TGTGCCAGCAGACGGACTGCAGATACGCAGTATTTT.

This clone was detected a few times. This chain connects TRBV6-4 to TRBJ2-1, with 9 bases fitting TRBD2. From germline, CDR1 is MRHNA and CDR2 SNTAGT. The CDR3 contains 16 residues. The trim removed 0 bases at V and 5 bases at J, leaving 5 bases unmatched. The CDR3 sequence: CASSDSASGDHNEQFF. The CDR3 region has the DNA TGTGCCAGCAGTGACTCTGCTAGCGGGGATCACAATGAGCAGTTCTTC.

CDR3 amino acids: CASSQTQGPDNEQFF. In DNA form, the CDR3 reads TGCGCCAGCAGCCAAACGCAGGGGCCGGACAATGAGCAGTTCTTC. J is TRBJ2-1 and V is TRBV4-1; the D gene is possibly TRBD1 (6 bases). V was trimmed by 2 bases and J by 5 bases, leaving 13 bases between them. The CDR3 runs to 15 residues. CDR1 is MGHRA and CDR2 is YSYEKL in the germline V gene.

This clone was counted between two and nine times. This chain joins TRBV7-2 and TRBJ1-1; 8 bases map to TRBD1. There are 16 residues in the CDR3. V shed 0 bases and J 5 bases; nucleotides not matched to a gene: 8. Germline loops: CDR1 SGHTA, CDR2 FQGNSA. CDR3 nucleotides: TGTGCCAGCAGCTTAGCCCTTGGACAGGGTCGGACTGAAGCTTTCTTT. This codes for CASSLALGQGRTEAFF.

The chain is built from TRBV9 and TRBJ1-5; tentatively, D is TRBD1 (5 bases). Trimming cost V 3 bases and J 3 bases, with 10 bases left between them. This CDR3 is built from 14 residues. CDR1 is SGDLS and CDR2 is YYNGEE in the germline V gene. The CDR3, as DNA: TGTGCCAGCAGCGGCGGGACCGCCAATCAGCCCCAGCATTTT. The encoded protein is CASSGGTANQPQHF.

V usage is TRBV5-1 and J usage is TRBJ2-7, with D possibly matching TRBD2 (6 bases). This CDR3 comprises 14 residues. Germline V gene lookup returns CDR1 SGHRS and CDR2 YFSETQ. Trimming removed 0 bases at V and 6 bases at J, with 13 bases between. CDR3 sequence reads: CASSLGPDGGEQYF. The CDR3 coding sequence is TGCGCCAGCAGCTTGGGGCCCGACGGGGGCGAGCAGTACTTC.

The rearrangement uses TRBV6-5 and TRBJ2-1; 7 positions agree with TRBD2. From germline, CDR1 is MNHEY and CDR2 SVGAGI. This CDR3 comprises 15 residues. The trim removed 7 bases at V and 1 base at J, leaving 7 bases unmatched. The CDR3 is CASTQTSLSYNEQFF. The CDR3 DNA follows: TGTGCCAGCACTCAGACTAGCTTGTCCTACAATGAGCAGTTCTTC.

About this clone: Additional DNA sequences in this sample encode the identical CDR3. The genes are TRBV19 and TRBJ1-1; possible D gene TRBD1, 5 bases. V was trimmed by 8 bases and J by 0 bases, leaving 10 bases between them. The CDR3 is made up of 13 amino acids. Per germline, CDR1 LNHDA and CDR2 SQIVND (reference sequence). The CDR3 loop is CASSNRLNTEAFF. CDR3 in DNA: TGTGCCAGTTCGAACAGGCTGAACACTGAAGCTTTCTTT.

The rearrangement joins TRBV7-9 to TRBJ1-5; weak D call: TRBD1 (5 bases). The V gene's germline CDR1 is SEHNR and CDR2 FQNEAQ (reference sequence). There are 17 residues in the CDR3. With 3 bases removed from V and 4 bases from J, the gap between germline ends came to 19 bases. CDR3 bases: TGTGCCAGCAGCTTTGGACTCGCGGGGGGTCGGAATCAGCCCCAGCATTTT. Its protein product is CASSFGLAGGRNQPQHF.

The rearrangement joins TRBV12-5 to TRBJ2-2, with D possibly TRBD2 on 5 matching bases. Trimming left V 0 bases short and J 7 bases short, with 15 bases between. The CDR3 contains 16 residues. In germline, CDR1 is LGHNT, CDR2 FRNRAP. Written as DNA, the CDR3 is TGTGCTAGTGGTTTGGTAGTAACACCCCGGGGCGGGGAGCTGTTTTTT. Residues: CASGLVVTPRGGELFF.

This sequence joins TRBV5-6 and TRBJ2-5; 10 bases map to TRBD1. Germline lookup yields CDR1 SGHDT and CDR2 YYEEEE. The CDR3 extends over 17 amino acids. Trimming removed 0 bases from V and 5 bases from J; junction bases left unmatched: 10. In DNA form, the CDR3 reads TGTGCCAGCAGCTTGGTTCGTGGACAGGGGGAAGGGGAGACCCAGTACTTC. Residues: CASSLVRGQGEGETQYF. Filled out from reference TRBV5-6 and TRBJ2-5, the complete variable domain reads DAGVTQSPTHLIKTRGQQVTLRCSPKSGHDTVSWYQQALGQGPQFIFQYYEEEERQRGNFPDRFSGHQFPNYSSELNVNALLLGDSALYLCASSLVRGQGEGETQYFGPGTRLLVL.

The gene calls are TRBV5-1 and TRBJ1-2; 9 bases align to TRBD1. J gave up 3 bases and V 4 bases, and 19 bases lay outside the gene matches. CDR1 and CDR2 from the germline V gene are SGHRS and YFSETQ. This CDR3 spans 19 amino acids. DNA of the CDR3: TGCGCCAGCAGCGAATTCCGTCCGGGACAGGGTTCTTGGGACTATGGCTACACCTTC. Translating gives CASSEFRPGQGSWDYGYTF.

This sequence joins TRBV7-9 and TRBJ2-3; 9 bases match TRBD1. CDR3 size: 17 residues. Germline V lookup: CDR1 SEHNR, CDR2 FQNEAQ (reference sequence). Trimming removed 3 bases from V and 4 bases from J; junction bases left unmatched: 11. The CDR3 spells CASSLGGTGRFPDTQYF. CDR3 coding DNA: TGTGCCAGCAGCTTGGGGGGGACAGGGAGGTTTCCAGATACGCAGTATTTT. The full variable domain, rest sourced from reference TRBV7-9 and TRBJ2-3, is DTGVSQNPRHKITKRGQNVTFRCDPISEHNRLYWYRQTLGQGPEFLTYFQNEAQLEKSRLLSDRFSAERPKGSFSTLEIQRTEQGDSAMYLCASSLGGTGRFPDTQYFGPGTRLTVL.

This chain uses TRBV7-3 with TRBJ2-2, with D perhaps TRBD2 (5 bases). Germline V gives CDR1 SGHTA, CDR2 FQGTGA. The CDR3 contains 14 residues. V lost 5 bases, J lost 5 bases, and 12 bases lay in between. CDR3 residues: CASSPGQRTGELFF. The CDR3 DNA is TGTGCCAGCAGCCCCGGCCAGCGGACCGGGGAGCTGTTTTTT.